The entry that follows covers one T cell receptor beta chain sequence. These data originate in a study of blood T cell repertoires in COVID-19. Per the original data handling: Cell counts per sample came from amplifying reference gene primers. Profiled with immunoSEQ multiplex PCR; TCRdb holds only in-frame clones, not every one. Clone size and V and J calls were adopted from that table, with D and trimming inferred from the DNA. The data hold about 150,000 clones, with more than 80% observed a single time. Enrolment of Seattle patients took place during active infection, and they were followed longitudinally. Germline V CDR1 and CDR2: SGHVS, FQNEAQ. J was trimmed by 3 bases and V by 0 bases; bases with no gene match: 2. The CDR3 has 14 amino acids.

This receptor was identified in a man aged 18 to 29 with COVID-19, enrolled during active disease. Source material: peripheral blood. This chain joins TRBV7-8 and TRBJ2-7; 7 bases line up with TRBD1. The CDR3 region has the DNA TGTGCCAGCAGCTTAGCGACAGGGCACTACGAGCAGTACTTC. It encodes CASSLATGHYEQYF.